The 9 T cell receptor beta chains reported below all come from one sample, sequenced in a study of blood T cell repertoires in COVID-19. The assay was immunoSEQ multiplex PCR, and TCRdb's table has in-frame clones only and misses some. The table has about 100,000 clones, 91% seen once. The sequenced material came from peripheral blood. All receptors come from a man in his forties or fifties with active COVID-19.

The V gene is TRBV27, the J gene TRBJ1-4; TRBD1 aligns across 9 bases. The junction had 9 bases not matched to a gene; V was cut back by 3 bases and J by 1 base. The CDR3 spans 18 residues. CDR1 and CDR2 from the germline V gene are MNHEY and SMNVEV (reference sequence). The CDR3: CASSFRPGTGKTNEKLFF. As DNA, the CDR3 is TGTGCCAGCAGTTTTCGTCCCGGGACAGGGAAAACTAATGAAAAACTGTTTTTT.

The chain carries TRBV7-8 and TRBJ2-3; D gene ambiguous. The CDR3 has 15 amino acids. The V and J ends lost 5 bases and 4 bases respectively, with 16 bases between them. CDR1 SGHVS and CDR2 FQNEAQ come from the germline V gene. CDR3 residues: CASSEVPRSADTQYF. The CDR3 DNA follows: TGTGCCAGCAGCGAGGTCCCTCGATCGGCAGATACGCAGTATTTT.

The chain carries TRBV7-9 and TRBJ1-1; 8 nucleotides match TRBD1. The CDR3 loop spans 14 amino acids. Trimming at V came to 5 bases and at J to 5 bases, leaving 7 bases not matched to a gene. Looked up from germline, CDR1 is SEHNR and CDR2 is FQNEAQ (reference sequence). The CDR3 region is CASSNWTGKTEAFF. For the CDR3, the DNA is TGTGCCAGCAGCAACTGGACAGGGAAGACTGAAGCTTTCTTT.

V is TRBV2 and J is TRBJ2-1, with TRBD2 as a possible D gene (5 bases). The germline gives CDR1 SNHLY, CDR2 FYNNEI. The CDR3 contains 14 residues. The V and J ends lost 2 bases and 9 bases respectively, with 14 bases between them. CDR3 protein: CASSEYVKAGEQFF. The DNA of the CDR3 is TGTGCCAGCAGTGAATACGTGAAGGCGGGTGAGCAGTTCTTC. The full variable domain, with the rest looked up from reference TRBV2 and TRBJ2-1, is EPEVTQTPSHQVTQMGQEVILRCVPISNHLYFYWYRQILGQKVEFLVSFYNNEISEKSEIFDDQFSVERPDGSNFTLKIRSTKLEDSAMYFCASSEYVKAGEQFFGPGTRLTVL.

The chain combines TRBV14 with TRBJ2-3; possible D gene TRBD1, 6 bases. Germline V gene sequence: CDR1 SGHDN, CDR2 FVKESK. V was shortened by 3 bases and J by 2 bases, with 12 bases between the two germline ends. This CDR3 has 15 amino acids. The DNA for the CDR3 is TGTGCCAGCAGCCAGAGCCGGGACAACACAGATACGCAGTATTTT. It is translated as CASSQSRDNTDTQYF.

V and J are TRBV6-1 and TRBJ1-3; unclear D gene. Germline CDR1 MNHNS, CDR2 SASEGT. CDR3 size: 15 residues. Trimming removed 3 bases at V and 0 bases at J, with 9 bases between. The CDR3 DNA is TGTGCCAGCAGTGAGCCCGGTCTCTCTGGAAACACCATATATTTT. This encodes CASSEPGLSGNTIYF.

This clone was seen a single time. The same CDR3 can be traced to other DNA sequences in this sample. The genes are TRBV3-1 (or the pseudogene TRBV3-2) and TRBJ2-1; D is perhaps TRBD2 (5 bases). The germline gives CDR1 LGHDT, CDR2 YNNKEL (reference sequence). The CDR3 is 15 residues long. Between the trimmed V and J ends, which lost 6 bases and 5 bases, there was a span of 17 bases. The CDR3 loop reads CASREMAGSHNEQFF. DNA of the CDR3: TGTGCCAGCAGGGAAATGGCGGGTTCCCACAATGAGCAGTTCTTC.

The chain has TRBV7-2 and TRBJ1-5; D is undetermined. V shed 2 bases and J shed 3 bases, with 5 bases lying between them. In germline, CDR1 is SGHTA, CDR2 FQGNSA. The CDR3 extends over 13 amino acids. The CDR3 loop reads CASSLLLNQPQHF. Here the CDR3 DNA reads TGTGCCAGCAGCTTACTACTCAATCAGCCCCAGCATTTT. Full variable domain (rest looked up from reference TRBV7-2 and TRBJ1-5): GAGVSQSPSNKVTEKGKDVELRCDPISGHTALYWYRQSLGQGLEFLIYFQGNSAPDKSGLPSDRFSAERTGGSVSTLTIQRTQQEDSAVYLCASSLLLNQPQHFGDGTRLSIL.

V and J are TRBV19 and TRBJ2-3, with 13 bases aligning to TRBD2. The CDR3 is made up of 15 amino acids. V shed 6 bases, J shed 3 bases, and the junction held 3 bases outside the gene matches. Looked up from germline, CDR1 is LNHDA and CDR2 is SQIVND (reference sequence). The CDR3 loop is CASRLGLAGTDTQYF. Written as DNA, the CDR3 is TGTGCCAGTAGGCTGGGACTAGCGGGAACAGATACGCAGTATTTT.